This record covers a single T cell receptor (beta chain). This sample is drawn from a study of control samples from healthy donors and cancer patients. The CDR3 runs to 14 residues. Unmatched junction bases numbered 12, after V lost 10 bases and J lost 4 bases. Germline CDR1 and CDR2: MNHEY and SVGAGI. The data were produced by immunoSEQ multiplex PCR, yet TCRdb's version contains in-frame clones alone and is incomplete. The data hold about 95,000 clones, with about 85% observed a single time. The TCR comes from a woman in her 70s in good health. Sequencing was performed on blood. The chain has TRBV6-5 and TRBJ1-2, with TRBD1 identical over 7 bases. The CDR3 coding sequence is TGTGCCACCGCGTCGCCTGGACAGGCCTATGGCTACACCTTC. Its protein product is CATASPGQAYGYTF.